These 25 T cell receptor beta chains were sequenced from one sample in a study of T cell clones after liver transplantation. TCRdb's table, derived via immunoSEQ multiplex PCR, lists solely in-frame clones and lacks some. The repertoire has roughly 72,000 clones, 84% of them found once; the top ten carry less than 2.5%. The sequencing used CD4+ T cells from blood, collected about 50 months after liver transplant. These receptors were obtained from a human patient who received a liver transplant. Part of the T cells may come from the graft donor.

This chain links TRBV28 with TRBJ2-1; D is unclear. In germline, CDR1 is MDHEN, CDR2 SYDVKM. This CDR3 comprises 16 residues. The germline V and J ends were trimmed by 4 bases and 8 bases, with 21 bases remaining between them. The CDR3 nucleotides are TGTGCCAGCAGTTCAGCGACTCTTGGTGGGTTATATGAGCAGTTCTTC. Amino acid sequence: CASSSATLGGLYEQFF.

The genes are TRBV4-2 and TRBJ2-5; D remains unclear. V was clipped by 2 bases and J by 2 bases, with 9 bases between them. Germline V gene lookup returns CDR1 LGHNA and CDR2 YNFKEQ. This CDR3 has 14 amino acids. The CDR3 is CASSQLTYQETQYF. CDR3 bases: TGTGCCAGCAGCCAATTAACGTATCAAGAGACCCAGTACTTC.

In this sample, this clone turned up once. CDR3 in amino acids: CASSFVGGGSEQYF. Written as DNA, the CDR3 is TGTGCCAGCAGCTTCGTCGGAGGGGGGAGCGAGCAGTACTTC. The rearrangement joins TRBV7-6 to TRBJ2-7; either TRBD1 or TRBD2 may supply D (6 bases each). The V and J ends lost 3 bases and 6 bases respectively, with 15 bases between them. The germline V gene has CDR1 SGHVS and CDR2 FNYEAQ. The CDR3 contains 14 residues.

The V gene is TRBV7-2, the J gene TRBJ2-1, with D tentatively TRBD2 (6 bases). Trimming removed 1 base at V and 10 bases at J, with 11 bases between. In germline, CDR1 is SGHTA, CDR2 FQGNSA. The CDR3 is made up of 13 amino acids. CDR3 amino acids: CASSLGLDREQFF. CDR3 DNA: TGTGCCAGCAGCTTAGGACTAGACAGAGAGCAGTTCTTC. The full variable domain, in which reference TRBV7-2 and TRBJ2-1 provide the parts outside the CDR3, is GAGVSQSPSNKVTEKGKDVELRCDPISGHTALYWYRQSLGQGLEFLIYFQGNSAPDKSGLPSDRFSAERTGGSVSTLTIQRTQQEDSAVYLCASSLGLDREQFFGPGTRLTVL.

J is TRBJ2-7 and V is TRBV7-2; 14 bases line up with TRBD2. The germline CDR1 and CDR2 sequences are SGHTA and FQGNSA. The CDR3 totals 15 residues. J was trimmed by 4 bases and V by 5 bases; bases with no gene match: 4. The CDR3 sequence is CASSPRTSGGYEQYF. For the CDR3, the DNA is TGTGCCAGCAGCCCGAGGACTAGCGGGGGGTACGAGCAGTACTTC.

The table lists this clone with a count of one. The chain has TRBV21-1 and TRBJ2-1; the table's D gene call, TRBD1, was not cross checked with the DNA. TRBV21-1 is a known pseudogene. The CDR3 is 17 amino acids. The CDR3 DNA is TGTGCCAGCAGCAAAGCCATCGGACAGGGGCGGGTGAAGGAGCAGTTCTTC. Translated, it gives CASSKAIGQGRVKEQFF.

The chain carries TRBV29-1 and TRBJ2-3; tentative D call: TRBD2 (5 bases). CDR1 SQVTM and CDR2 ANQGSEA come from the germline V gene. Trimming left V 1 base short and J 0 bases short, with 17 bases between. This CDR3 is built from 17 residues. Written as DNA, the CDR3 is TGCAGCGTTGAAGGTACTACCGGACTCACAAGCACAGATACGCAGTATTTT. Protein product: CSVEGTTGLTSTDTQYF.

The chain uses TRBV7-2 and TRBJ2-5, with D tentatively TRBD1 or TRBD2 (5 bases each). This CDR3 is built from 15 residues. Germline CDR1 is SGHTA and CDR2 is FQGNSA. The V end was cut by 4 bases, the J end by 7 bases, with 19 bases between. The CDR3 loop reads CASSSRDLGDATQYF. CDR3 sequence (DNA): TGTGCCAGCAGCTCAAGGGACCTGGGGGATGCGACCCAGTACTTC.

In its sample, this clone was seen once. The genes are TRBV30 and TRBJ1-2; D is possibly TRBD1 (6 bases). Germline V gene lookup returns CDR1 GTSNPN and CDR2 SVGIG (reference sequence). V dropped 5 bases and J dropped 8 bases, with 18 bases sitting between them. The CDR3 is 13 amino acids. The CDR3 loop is CAWALGGWGGYTF. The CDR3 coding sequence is TGTGCCTGGGCCCTAGGGGGATGGGGCGGCTACACCTTC.

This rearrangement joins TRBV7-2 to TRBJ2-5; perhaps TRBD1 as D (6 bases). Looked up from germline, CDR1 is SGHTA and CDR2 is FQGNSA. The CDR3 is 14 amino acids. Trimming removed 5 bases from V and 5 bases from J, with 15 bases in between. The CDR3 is CASSPTGLGETQYF. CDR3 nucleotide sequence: TGTGCCAGCAGCCCCACAGGGCTGGGGGAGACCCAGTACTTC. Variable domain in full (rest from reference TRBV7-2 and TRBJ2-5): GAGVSQSPSNKVTEKGKDVELRCDPISGHTALYWYRQSLGQGLEFLIYFQGNSAPDKSGLPSDRFSAERTGGSVSTLTIQRTQQEDSAVYLCASSPTGLGETQYFGPGTRLLVL.

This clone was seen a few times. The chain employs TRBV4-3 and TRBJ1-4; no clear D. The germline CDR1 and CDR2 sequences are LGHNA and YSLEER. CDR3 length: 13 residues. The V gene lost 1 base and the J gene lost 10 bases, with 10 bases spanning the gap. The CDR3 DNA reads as TGCGCCAGCAGCCAAGTCCTATTTGGAAAACTGTTTTTT. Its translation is CASSQVLFGKLFF.

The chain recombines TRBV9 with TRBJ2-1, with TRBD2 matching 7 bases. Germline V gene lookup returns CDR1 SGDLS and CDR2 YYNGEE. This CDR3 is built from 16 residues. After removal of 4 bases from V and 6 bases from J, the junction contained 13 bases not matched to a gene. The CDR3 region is CASSPLGREFGNEQFF. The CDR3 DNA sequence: TGTGCCAGCAGCCCTTTGGGGCGGGAGTTTGGCAATGAGCAGTTCTTC.

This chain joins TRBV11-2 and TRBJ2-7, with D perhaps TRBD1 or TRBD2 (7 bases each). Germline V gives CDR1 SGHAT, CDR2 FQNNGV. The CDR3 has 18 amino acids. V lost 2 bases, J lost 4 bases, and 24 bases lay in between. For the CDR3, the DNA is TGTGCCAGCAGCTTAAGGGGGGGAGCCGGGACAGTCGGATACGAGCAGTACTTC. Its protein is CASSLRGGAGTVGYEQYF.

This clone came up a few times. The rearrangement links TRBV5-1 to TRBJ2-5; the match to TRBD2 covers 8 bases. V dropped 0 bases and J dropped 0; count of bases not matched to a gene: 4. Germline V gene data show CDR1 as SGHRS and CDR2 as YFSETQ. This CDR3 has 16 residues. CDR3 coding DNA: TGCGCCAGCAGCTTGGTCGTAGCGGGATACCAAGAGACCCAGTACTTC. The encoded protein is CASSLVVAGYQETQYF.

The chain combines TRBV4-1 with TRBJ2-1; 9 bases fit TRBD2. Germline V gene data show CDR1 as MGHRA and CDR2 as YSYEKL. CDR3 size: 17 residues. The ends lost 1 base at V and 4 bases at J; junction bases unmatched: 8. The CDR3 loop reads CASSQARAGGEYNEQFF. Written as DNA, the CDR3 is TGCGCCAGCAGCCAAGCTAGAGCGGGGGGTGAGTACAATGAGCAGTTCTTC.

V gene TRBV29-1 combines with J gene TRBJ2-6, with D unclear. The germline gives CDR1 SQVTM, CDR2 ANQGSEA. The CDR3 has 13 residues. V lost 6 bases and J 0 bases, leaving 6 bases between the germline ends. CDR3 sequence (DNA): TGCAGCGTAACGATCTCTGGGGCCAACGTCCTGACTTTC. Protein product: CSVTISGANVLTF.

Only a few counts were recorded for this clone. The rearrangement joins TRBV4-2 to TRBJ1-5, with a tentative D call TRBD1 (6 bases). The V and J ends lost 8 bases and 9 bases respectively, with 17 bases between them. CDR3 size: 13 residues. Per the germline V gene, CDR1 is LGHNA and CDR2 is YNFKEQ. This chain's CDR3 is CASAQGQLGPQHF. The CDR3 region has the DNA TGTGCCAGCGCCCAGGGGCAGTTGGGGCCCCAGCATTTT.

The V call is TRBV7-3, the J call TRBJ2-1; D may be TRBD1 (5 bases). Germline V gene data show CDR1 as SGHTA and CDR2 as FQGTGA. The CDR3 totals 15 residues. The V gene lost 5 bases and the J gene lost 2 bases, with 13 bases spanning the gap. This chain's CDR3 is CASSPNKGTYNEQFF. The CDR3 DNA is TGTGCCAGCAGCCCGAATAAGGGGACCTACAATGAGCAGTTCTTC.

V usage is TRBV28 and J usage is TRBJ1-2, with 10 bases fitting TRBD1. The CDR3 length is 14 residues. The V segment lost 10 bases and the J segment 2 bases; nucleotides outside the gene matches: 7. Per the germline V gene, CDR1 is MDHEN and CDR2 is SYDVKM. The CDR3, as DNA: TGTGCCAATTCCCCGGGACAGGGGAACTATGGCTACACCTTC. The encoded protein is CANSPGQGNYGYTF.

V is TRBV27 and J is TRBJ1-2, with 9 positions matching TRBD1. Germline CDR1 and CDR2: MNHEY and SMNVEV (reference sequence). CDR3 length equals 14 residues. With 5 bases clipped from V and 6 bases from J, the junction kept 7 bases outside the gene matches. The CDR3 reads CASSPGQGLNGYTF. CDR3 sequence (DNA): TGTGCCAGCAGTCCAGGACAGGGGCTGAATGGCTACACCTTC.

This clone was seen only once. CDR3 coding DNA: TGTGCCAGCAGCGCCCGGACAGGGGGCAGAGGCGGGGAGCTGTTTTTT. This sequence encodes CASSARTGGRGGELFF. The chain recombines TRBV7-2 with TRBJ2-2; 11 bases line up with TRBD1. This CDR3 region has 16 residues. CDR1 and CDR2 (germline): SGHTA, FQGNSA. J lost 7 bases, V lost 5 bases, and 9 bases had no gene match.

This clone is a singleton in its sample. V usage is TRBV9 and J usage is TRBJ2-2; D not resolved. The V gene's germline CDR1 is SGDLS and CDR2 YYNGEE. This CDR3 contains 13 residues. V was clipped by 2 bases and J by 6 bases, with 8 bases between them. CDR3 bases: TGTGCCAGCAGCGTCCTCTCCGCCGGGGAGCTGTTTTTT. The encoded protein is CASSVLSAGELFF. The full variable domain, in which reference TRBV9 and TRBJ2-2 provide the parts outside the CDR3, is DSGVTQTPKHLITATGQRVTLRCSPRSGDLSVYWYQQSLDQGLQFLIQYYNGEERAKGNILERFSAQQFPDLHSELNLSSLELGDSALYFCASSVLSAGELFFGEGSRLTVL.

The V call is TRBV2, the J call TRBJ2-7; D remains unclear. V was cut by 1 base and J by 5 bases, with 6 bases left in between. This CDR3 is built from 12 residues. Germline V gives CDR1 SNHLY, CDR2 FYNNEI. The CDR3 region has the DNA TGTGCCAGCAGTGAAGGTTGGGACGAGCAGTACTTC. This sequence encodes CASSEGWDEQYF.

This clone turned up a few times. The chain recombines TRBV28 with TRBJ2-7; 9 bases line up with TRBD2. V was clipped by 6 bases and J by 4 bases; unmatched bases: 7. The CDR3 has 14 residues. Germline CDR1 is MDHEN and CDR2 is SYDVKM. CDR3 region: CASSIAGVGYEQYF. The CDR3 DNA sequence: TGTGCCAGCAGCATAGCGGGAGTTGGTTACGAGCAGTACTTC.

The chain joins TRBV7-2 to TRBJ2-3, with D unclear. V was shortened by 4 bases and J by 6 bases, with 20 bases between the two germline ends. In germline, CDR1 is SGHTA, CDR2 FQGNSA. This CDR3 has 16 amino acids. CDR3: CASSSRRTASTDTQYF. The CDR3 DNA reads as TGTGCCAGCAGCTCTCGCCGGACCGCCTCCACGGATACGCAGTATTTT. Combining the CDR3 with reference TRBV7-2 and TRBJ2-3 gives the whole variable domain GAGVSQSPSNKVTEKGKDVELRCDPISGHTALYWYRQSLGQGLEFLIYFQGNSAPDKSGLPSDRFSAERTGGSVSTLTIQRTQQEDSAVYLCASSSRRTASTDTQYFGPGTRLTVL.